The subject of this entry is one T cell receptor beta chain. These data are taken from a study of PD-L1 blockade in urothelial cancer. Time point meaning: pretreatment peripheral blood. The method was immunoSEQ multiplex PCR; TCRdb's version includes in-frame clones alone and lacks a portion of them. The sample records around 43,000 clones, roughly 90% being singletons. The CDR3 loop spans 15 amino acids. Trimming took off 2 bases at V and 10 bases at J, with 18 bases between the two ends. Germline V gene lookup returns CDR1 SGHAT and CDR2 FQNNGV. The sequence was obtained from a donor older than 35 with urothelial cancer. The material was PBMCs, obtained around atezolizumab (anti-PD-L1) treatment. The chain carries TRBV11-2 and TRBJ2-1; D call uncertain. The CDR3 DNA sequence: TGTGCCAGCAGCTTACCCCTTGGTCACGGTGCGGAGCAGTTCTTC. This encodes CASSLPLGHGAEQFF.